This T cell receptor (beta chain) was sequenced in a study of shared clonotypes between healthy human individuals. V was pared by 2 bases and J by 0 bases, with 20 bases between. Germline V gene data show CDR1 as ENHRY and CDR2 as SYGVKD. CDR3 length: 19 amino acids. Libraries were prepared by immunoSEQ multiplex PCR; TCRdb keeps only in-frame clonotypes and omits some of them. The sample includes approximately 98,000 clones, about 71% of them seen just once. The V call is TRBV10-3, the J call TRBJ1-5; the D gene is possibly TRBD1 (5 bases). The sample taken for sequencing was memory CD8+ T cells sorted from blood. Indicated subset: CD45RO+ cells pooled with CCR7-negative TemRA cells. The sequence was collected from a woman in her thirties in good health. The chain's CDR3 is CAISEGQGARNYSNQPQHF. CDR3 nucleotide sequence: TGTGCCATCAGTGAGGGCCAGGGCGCCCGCAATTATAGCAATCAGCCCCAGCATTTT.